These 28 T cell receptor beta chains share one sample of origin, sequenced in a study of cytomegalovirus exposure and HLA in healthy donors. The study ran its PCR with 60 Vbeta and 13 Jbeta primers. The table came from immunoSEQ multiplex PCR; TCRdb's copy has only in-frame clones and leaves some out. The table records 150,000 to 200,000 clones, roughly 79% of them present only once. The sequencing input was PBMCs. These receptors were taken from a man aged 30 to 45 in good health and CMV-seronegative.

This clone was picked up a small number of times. CDR3 in amino acids: CASGSGLAVQETQYF. The CDR3 DNA reads as TGCGCCAGCGGAAGCGGACTAGCGGTACAAGAGACCCAGTACTTC. The chain has TRBV5-1 and TRBJ2-5, with TRBD2 matching 10 bases. The CDR3 totals 15 residues. Germline CDR1 SGHRS, CDR2 YFSETQ. V was clipped by 7 bases and J by 2 bases; unmatched bases: 8. Complete variable domain (other parts from reference TRBV5-1 and TRBJ2-5): KAGVTQTPRYLIKTRGQQVTLSCSPISGHRSVSWYQQTPGQGLQFLFEYFSETQRNKGNFPGRFSGRQFSNSRSEMNVSTLELGDSALYLCASGSGLAVQETQYFGPGTRLLVL.

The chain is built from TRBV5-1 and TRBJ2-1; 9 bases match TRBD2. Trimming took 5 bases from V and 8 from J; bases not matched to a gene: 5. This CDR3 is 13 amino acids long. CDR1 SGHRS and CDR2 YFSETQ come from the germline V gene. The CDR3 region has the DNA TGCGCCAGCAGTAGCGGGAGCAATGATGAGCAGTTCTTC. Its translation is CASSSGSNDEQFF.

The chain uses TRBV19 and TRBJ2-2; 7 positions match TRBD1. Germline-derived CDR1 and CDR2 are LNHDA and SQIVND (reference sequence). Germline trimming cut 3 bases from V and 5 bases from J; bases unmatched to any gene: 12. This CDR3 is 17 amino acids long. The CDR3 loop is CASSIIGRGRRTGELFF. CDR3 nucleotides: TGTGCCAGTAGTATCATCGGAAGGGGGCGAAGGACCGGGGAGCTGTTTTTT.

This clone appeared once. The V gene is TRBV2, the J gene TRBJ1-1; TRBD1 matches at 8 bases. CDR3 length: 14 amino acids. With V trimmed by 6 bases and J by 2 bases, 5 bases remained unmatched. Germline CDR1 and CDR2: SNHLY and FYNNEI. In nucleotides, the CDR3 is TGTGCCAGCAGCGCGGACAGGGATAACACTGAAGCTTTCTTT. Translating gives CASSADRDNTEAFF.

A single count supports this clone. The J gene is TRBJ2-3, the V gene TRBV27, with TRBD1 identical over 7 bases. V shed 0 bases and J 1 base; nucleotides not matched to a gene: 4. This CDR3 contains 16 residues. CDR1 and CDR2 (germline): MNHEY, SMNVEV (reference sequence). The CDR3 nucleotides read TGTGCCAGCAGTTTATCGCGGACAGGCGGCACAGATACGCAGTATTTT. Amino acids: CASSLSRTGGTDTQYF.

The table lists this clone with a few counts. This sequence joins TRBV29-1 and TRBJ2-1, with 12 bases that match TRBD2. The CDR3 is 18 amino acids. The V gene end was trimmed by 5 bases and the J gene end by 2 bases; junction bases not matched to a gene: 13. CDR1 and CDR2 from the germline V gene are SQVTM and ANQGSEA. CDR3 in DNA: TGCAGCGTTACGGCGACTAGCGGGAGTTCCTGGGCCTACAATGAGCAGTTCTTC. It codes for CSVTATSGSSWAYNEQFF.

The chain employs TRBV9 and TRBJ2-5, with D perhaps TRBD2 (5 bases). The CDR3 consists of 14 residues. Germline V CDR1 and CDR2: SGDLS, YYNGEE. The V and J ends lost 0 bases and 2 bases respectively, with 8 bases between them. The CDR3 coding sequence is TGTGCCAGCAGCGTAGCTAGCTGGCAAGAGACCCAGTACTTC. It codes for CASSVASWQETQYF. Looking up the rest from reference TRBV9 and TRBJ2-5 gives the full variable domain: DSGVTQTPKHLITATGQRVTLRCSPRSGDLSVYWYQQSLDQGLQFLIQYYNGEERAKGNILERFSAQQFPDLHSELNLSSLELGDSALYFCASSVASWQETQYFGPGTRLLVL.

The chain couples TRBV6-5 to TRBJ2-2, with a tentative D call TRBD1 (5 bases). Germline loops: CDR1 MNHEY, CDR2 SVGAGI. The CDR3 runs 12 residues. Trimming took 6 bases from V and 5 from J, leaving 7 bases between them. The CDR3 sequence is CASRGHTGELFF. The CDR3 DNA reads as TGTGCCAGCAGGGGGCATACCGGGGAGCTGTTTTTT.

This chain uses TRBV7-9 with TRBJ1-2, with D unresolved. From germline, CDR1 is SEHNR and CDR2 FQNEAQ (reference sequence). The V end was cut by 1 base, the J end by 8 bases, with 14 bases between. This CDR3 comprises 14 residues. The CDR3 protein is CASSLGAQTSGYTF. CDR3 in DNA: TGTGCCAGCAGCTTAGGGGCCCAAACCTCCGGCTACACCTTC. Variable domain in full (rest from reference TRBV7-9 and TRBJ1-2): DTGVSQNPRHKITKRGQNVTFRCDPISEHNRLYWYRQTLGQGPEFLTYFQNEAQLEKSRLLSDRFSAERPKGSFSTLEIQRTEQGDSAMYLCASSLGAQTSGYTFGSGTRLTVV.

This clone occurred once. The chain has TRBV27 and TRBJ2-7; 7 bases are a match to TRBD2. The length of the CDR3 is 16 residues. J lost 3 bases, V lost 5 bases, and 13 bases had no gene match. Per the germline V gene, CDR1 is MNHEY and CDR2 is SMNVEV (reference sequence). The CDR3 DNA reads TGTGCCAGCAGTCACAGCAGGGCTAGCGGTCTCTACGAGCAGTACTTC. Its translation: CASSHSRASGLYEQYF.

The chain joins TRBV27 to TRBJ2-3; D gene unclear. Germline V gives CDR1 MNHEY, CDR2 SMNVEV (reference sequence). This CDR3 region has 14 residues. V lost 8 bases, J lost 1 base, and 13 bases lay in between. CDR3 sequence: CASFRTGGTDTQYF. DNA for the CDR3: TGTGCCAGCTTTCGCACCGGAGGCACAGATACGCAGTATTTT.

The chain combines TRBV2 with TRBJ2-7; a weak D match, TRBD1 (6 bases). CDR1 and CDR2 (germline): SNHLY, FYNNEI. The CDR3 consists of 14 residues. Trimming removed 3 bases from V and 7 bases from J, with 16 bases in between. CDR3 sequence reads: CASSDIQGVAEQYF. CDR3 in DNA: TGTGCCAGCAGTGATATACAGGGAGTTGCGGAGCAGTACTTC. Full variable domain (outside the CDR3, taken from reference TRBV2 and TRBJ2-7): EPEVTQTPSHQVTQMGQEVILRCVPISNHLYFYWYRQILGQKVEFLVSFYNNEISEKSEIFDDQFSVERPDGSNFTLKIRSTKLEDSAMYFCASSDIQGVAEQYFGPGTRLTVT.

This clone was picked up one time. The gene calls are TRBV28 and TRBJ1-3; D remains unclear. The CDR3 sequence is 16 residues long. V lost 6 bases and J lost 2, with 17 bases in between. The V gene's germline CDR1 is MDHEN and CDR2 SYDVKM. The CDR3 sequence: CASSPDGNPTGNTIYF. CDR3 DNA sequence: TGTGCCAGCAGCCCCGACGGGAATCCCACTGGAAACACCATATATTTT.

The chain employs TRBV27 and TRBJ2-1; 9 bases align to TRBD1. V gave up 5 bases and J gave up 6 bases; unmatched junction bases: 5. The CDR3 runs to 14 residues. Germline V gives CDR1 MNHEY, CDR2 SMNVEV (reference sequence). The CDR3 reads CASSPGQGANEQFF. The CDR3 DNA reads TGTGCCAGCAGTCCGGGACAGGGTGCCAATGAGCAGTTCTTC.

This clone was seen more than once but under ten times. CDR3 DNA sequence: TGCAGTGCTAACAACGAGCAGTACTTC. Protein product: CSANNEQYF. This chain connects TRBV20-1 to TRBJ2-7; D gene ambiguous. V shed 4 bases and J shed 5 bases, with 3 bases lying between them. The CDR3 has 9 amino acids. Germline CDR1 DFQATT, CDR2 SNEGSKA (reference sequence).

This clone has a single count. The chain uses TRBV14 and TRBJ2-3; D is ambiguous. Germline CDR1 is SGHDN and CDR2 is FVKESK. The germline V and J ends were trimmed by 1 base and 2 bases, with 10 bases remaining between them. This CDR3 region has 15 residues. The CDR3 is CASSQGAGSTDTQYF. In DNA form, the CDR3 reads TGTGCCAGCAGCCAAGGGGCAGGATCCACAGATACGCAGTATTTT.

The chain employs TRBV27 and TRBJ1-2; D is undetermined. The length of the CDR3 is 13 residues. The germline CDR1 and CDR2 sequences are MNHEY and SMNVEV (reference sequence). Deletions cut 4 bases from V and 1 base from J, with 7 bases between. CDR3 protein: CASSYSSNYGYTF. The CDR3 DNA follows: TGTGCCAGCAGTTATAGCAGTAACTATGGCTACACCTTC.

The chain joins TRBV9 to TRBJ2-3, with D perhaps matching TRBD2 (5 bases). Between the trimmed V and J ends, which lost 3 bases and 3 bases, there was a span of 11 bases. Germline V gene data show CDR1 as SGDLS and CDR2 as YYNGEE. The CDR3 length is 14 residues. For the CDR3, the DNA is TGTGCCAGCAGCGCGCATACTAGTACAGATACGCAGTATTTT. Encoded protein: CASSAHTSTDTQYF.

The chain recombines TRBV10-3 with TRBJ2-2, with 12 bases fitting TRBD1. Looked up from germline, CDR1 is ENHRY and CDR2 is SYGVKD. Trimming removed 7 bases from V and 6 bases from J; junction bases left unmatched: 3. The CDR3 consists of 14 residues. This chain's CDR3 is CAIKGQGAAGELFF. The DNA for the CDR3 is TGTGCCATCAAGGGACAGGGGGCGGCCGGGGAGCTGTTTTTT.

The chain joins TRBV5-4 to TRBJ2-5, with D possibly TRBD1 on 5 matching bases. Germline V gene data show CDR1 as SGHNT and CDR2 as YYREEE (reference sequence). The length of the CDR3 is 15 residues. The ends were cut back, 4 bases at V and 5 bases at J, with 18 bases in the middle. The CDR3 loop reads CASSATGQGGETQYF. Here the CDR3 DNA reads TGTGCCAGCAGCGCAACCGGGCAGGGTGGTGAGACCCAGTACTTC.

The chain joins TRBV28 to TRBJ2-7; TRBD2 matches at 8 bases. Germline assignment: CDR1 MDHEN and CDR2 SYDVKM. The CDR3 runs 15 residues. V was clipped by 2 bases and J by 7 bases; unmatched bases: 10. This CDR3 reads CASSLRGLGTREQYF. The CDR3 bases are TGTGCCAGCAGTTTAAGGGGACTAGGAACCCGAGAGCAGTACTTC.

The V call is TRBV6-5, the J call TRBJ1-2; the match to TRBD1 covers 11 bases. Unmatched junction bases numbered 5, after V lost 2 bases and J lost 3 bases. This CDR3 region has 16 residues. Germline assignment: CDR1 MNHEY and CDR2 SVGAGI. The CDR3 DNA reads TGTGCCAGCAGTTACCTAGGGACAGGGGGACACTATGGCTACACCTTC. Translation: CASSYLGTGGHYGYTF.

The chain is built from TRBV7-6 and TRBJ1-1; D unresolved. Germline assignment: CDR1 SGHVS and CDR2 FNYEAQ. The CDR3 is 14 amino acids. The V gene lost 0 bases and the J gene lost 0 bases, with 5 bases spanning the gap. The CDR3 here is CASSLASLNTEAFF. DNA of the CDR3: TGTGCCAGCAGCTTAGCGTCGTTGAACACTGAAGCTTTCTTT. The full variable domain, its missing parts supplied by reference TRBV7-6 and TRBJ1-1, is GAGVSQSPRYKVTKRGQDVALRCDPISGHVSLYWYRQALGQGPEFLTYFNYEAQQDKSGLPNDRFSAERPEGSISTLTIQRTEQRDSAMYRCASSLASLNTEAFFGQGTRLTVV.

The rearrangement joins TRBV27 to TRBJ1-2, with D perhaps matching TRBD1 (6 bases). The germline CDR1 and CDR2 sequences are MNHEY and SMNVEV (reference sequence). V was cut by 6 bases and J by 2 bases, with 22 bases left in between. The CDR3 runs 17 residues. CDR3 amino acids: CASSRDRRISANYGYTF. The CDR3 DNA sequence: TGTGCCAGCAGCCGCGACAGGAGGATCAGCGCCAACTATGGCTACACCTTC.

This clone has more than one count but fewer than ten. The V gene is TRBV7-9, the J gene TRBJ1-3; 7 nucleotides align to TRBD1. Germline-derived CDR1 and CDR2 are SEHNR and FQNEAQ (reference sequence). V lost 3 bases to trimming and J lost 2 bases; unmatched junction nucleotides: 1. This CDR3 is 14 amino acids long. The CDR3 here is CASSFDRAGNTIYF. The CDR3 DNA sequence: TGTGCCAGCAGCTTCGACAGGGCTGGAAACACCATATATTTT.

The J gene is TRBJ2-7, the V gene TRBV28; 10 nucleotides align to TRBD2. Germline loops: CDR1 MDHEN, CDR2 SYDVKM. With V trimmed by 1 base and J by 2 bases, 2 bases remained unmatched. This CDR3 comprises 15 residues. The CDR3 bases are TGTGCCAGCAGTTTATTAGGGACTAGCGCCTACGAGCAGTACTTC. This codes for CASSLLGTSAYEQYF.

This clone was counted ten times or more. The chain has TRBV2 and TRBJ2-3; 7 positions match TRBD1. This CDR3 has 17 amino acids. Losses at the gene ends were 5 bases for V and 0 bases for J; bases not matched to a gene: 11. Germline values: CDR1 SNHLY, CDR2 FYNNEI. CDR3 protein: CASSPGTATSSTDTQYF. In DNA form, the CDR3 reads TGTGCCAGCAGTCCGGGGACAGCCACCTCTAGCACAGATACGCAGTATTTT.

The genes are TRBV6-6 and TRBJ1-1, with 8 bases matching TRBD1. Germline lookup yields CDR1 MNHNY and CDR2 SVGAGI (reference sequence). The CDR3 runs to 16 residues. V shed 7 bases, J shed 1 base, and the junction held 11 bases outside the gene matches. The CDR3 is CASNKKTGAPNTEAFF. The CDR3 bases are TGTGCCAGCAACAAAAAGACAGGGGCCCCGAACACTGAAGCTTTCTTT.